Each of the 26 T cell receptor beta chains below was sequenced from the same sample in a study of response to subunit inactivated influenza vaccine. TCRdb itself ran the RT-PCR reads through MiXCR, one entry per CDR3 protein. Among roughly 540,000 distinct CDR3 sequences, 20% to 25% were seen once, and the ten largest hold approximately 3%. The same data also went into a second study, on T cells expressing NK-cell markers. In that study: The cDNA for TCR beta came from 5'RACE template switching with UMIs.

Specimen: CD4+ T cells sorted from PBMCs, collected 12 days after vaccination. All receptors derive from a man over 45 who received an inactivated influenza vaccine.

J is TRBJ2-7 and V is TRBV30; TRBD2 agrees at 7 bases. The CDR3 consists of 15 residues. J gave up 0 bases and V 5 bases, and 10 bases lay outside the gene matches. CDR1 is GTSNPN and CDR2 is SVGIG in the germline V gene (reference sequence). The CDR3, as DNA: TGTGCCTGGGGTTTGGGGACTACTCTCTCCTACGAGCAGTACTTC. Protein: CAWGLGTTLSYEQYF.

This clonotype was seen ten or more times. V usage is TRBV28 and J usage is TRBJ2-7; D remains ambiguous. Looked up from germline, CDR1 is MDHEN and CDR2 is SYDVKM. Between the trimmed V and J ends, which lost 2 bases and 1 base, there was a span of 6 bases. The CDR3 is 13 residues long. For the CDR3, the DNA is TGTGCCAGCAGTTTAAAACTATCCTACGAGCAGTACTTC. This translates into CASSLKLSYEQYF.

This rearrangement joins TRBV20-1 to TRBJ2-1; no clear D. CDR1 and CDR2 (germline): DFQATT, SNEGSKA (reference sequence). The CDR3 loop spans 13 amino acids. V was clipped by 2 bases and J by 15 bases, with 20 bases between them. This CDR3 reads CSARPPPSTVAFF. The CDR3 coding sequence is TGCAGTGCTAGACCCCCCCCTTCCACGGTTGCGTTCTTC.

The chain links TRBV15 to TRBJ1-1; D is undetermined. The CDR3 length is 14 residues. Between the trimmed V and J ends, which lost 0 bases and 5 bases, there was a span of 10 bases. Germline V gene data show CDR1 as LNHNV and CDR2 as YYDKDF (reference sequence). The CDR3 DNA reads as TGTGCCACCAGCAGAGATACGGGCAGGACTGAAGCTTTCTTT. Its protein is CATSRDTGRTEAFF.

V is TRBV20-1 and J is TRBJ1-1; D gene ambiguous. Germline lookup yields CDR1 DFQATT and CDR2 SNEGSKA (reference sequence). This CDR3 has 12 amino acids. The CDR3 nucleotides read TGCCGATTTTCTTGGAGGAACACTGAAGCTTTCTTT. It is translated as CRFSWRNTEAFF.

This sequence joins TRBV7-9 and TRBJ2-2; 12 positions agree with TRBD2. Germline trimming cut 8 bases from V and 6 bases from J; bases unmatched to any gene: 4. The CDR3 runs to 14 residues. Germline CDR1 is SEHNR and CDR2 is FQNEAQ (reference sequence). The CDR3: CASALAGGSGELFF. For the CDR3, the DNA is TGTGCCAGCGCCCTAGCGGGAGGGTCCGGGGAGCTGTTTTTT.

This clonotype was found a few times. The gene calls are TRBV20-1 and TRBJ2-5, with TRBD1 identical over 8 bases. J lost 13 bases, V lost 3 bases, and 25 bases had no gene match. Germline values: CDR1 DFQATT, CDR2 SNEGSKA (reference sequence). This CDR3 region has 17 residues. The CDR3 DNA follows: TGCAGTGCTAGTTCCAGGGGGCCGCGGCGGGGAGGATCCCCGGTGTACTTC. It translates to CSASSRGPRRGGSPVYF.

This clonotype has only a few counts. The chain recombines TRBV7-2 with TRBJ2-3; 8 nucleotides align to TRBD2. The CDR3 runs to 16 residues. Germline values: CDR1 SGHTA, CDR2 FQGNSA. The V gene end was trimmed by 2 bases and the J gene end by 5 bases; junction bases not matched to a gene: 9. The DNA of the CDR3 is TGTGCCAGCAGCTTATCAGCGGGAGCCCGAGGAGATACGCAGTATTTT. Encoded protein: CASSLSAGARGDTQYF.

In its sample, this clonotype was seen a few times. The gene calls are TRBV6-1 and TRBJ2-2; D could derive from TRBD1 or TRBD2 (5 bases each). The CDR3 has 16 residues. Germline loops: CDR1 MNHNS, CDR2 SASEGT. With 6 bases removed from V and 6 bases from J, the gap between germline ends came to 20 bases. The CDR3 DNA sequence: TGTGCCAGCAGCCCACCGGGACGGCGGGCTGCCGGGGAGCTGTTTTTT. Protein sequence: CASSPPGRRAAGELFF.

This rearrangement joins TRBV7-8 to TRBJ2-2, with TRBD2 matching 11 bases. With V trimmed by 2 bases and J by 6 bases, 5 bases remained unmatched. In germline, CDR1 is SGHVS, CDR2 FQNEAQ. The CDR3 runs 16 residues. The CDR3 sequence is CASSLRLAGPSGELFF. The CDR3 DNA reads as TGTGCCAGCAGCTTAAGACTAGCGGGACCGTCCGGGGAGCTGTTTTTT.

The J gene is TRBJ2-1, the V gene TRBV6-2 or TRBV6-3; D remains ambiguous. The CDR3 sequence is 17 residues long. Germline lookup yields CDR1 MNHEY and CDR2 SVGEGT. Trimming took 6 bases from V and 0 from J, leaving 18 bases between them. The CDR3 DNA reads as TGTGCCAGCAGCCAAAATTTGGGCCGTTACTCCTACAATGAGCAGTTCTTC. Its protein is CASSQNLGRYSYNEQFF.

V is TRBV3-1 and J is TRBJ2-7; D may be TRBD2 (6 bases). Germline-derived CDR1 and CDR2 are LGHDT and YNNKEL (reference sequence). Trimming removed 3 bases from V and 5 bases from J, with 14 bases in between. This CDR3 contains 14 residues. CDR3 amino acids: CASSHQGLNDEQYF. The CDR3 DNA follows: TGTGCCAGCAGCCACCAAGGACTAAACGACGAGCAGTACTTC.

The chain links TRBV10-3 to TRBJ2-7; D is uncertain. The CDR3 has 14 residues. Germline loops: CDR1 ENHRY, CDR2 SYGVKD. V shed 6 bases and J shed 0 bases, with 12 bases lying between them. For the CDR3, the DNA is TGTGCCATCAGGAAGGACGGGCACTCCTACGAGCAGTACTTC. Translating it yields CAIRKDGHSYEQYF.

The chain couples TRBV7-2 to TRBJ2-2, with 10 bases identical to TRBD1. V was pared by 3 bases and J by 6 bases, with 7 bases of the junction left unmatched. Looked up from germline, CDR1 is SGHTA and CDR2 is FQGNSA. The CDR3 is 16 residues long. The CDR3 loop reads CASSLMTGGVPGELFF. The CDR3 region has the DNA TGTGCCAGCAGCTTGATGACAGGGGGCGTACCCGGGGAGCTGTTTTTT.

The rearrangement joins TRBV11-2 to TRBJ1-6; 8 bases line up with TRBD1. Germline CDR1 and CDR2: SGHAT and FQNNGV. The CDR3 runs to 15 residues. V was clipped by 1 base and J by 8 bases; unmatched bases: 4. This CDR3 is CASSLGQGAYSPLHF. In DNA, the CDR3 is TGTGCCAGCAGCTTAGGTCAGGGGGCATATTCACCCCTCCACTTT.

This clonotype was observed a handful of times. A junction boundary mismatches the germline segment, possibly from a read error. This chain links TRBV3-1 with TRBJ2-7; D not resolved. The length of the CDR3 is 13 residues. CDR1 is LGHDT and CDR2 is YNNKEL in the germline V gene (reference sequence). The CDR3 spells CASSQEYGRATCF. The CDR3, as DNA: TGTGCCAGCAGCCAAGAATATGGTCGAGCGACGTGCTTC.

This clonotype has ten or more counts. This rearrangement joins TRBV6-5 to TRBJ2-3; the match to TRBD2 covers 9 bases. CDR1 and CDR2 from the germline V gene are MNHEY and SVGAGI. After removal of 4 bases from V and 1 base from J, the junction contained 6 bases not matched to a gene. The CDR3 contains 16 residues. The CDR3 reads CASSSSRTSGTDTQYF. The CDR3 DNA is TGTGCCAGCAGTTCTTCCCGGACTAGCGGCACAGATACGCAGTATTTT.

The CDR3 protein is CASSLAPNQQFF. CDR3 nucleotide sequence: TGTGCCAGCAGCTTAGCGCCGAATCAGCAGTTCTTC. The V gene is TRBV7-2, the J gene TRBJ2-1; D uncertain. CDR3 length equals 12 residues. V shed 0 bases and J shed 11 bases, with 8 bases lying between them. From germline, CDR1 is SGHTA and CDR2 FQGNSA.

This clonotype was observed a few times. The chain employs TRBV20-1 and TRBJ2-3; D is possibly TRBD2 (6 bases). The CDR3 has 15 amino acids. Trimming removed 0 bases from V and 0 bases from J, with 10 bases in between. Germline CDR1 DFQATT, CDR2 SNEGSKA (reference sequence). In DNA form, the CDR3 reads TGCAGTGCTAGAGATTTTGCGGGGAGCACAGATACGCAGTATTTT. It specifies CSARDFAGSTDTQYF.

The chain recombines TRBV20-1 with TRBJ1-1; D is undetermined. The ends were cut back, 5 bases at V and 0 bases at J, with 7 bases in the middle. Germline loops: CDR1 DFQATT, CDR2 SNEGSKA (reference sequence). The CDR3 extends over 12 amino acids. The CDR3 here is CSAFTMNTEAFF. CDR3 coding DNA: TGCAGTGCTTTCACTATGAACACTGAAGCTTTCTTT.

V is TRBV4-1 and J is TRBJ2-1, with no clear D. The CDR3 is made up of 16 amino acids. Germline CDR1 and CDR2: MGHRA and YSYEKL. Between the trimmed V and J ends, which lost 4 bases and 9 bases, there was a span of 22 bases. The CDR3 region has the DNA TGCGCCAGCAGCCCAGGTGGTGGTTCCAGATGGGGTGAGCAGTTCTTC. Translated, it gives CASSPGGGSRWGEQFF.

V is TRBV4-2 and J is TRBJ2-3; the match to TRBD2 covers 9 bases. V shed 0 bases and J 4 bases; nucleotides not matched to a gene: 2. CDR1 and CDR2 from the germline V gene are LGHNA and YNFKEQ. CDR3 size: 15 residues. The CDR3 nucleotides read TGTGCCAGCAGCCAAGATGCGGGGGGGTCAGATACGCAGTATTTT. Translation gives CASSQDAGGSDTQYF.

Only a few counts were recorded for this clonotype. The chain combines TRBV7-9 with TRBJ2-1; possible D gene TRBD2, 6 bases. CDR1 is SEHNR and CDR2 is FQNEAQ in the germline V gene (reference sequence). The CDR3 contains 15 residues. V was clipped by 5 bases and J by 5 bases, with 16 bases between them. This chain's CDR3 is CASSPRGSGNNEQFF. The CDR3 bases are TGTGCCAGCAGCCCCCGTGGTAGCGGAAACAATGAGCAGTTCTTC.

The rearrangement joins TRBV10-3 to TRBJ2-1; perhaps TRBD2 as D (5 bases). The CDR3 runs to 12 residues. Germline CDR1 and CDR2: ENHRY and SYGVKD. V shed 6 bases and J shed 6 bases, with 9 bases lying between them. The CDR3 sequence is CAISDTSNEQFF. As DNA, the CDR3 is TGTGCCATCAGCGACACTAGCAATGAGCAGTTCTTC.

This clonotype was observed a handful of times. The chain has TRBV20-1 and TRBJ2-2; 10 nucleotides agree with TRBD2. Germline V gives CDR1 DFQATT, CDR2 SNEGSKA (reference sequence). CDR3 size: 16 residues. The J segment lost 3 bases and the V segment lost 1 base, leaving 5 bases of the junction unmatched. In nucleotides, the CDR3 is TGCAGTGCTAGAGTCCTGAGCGGGAGGGACACCGGGGAGCTGTTTTTT. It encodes CSARVLSGRDTGELFF.

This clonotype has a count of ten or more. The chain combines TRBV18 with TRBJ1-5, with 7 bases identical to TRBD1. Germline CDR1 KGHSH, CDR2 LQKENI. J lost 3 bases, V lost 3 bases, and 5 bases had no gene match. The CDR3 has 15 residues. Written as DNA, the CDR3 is TGTGCCAGCTCACCTCAGACAGGGAACAATCAGCCCCAGCATTTT. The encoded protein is CASSPQTGNNQPQHF.